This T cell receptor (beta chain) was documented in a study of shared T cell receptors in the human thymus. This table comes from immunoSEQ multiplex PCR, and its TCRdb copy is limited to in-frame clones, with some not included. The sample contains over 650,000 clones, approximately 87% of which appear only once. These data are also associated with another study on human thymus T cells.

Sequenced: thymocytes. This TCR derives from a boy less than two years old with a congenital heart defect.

The CDR3, as DNA: TGTGCCAGCAGTTTATGGGGACAGGGGGTGGTTGGAAACATTCAGTACTTC. It codes for CASSLWGQGVVGNIQYF. The rearrangement uses TRBV28 and TRBJ2-4, with 11 bases identical to TRBD1. The CDR3 length is 17 residues. V shed 0 bases and J 6 bases; nucleotides not matched to a gene: 7. Germline values: CDR1 MDHEN, CDR2 SYDVKM. Filled out from reference TRBV28 and TRBJ2-4, the complete variable domain reads DVKVTQSSRYLVKRTGEKVFLECVQDMDHENMFWYRQDPGLGLRLIYFSYDVKMKEKGDIPEGYSVSREKKERFSLILESASTNQTSMYLCASSLWGQGVVGNIQYFGAGTRLSVL.